Listed below are T cell receptor beta chains from one sample, sequenced in a study of blood T cell repertoires in COVID-19. Clones were sequenced by immunoSEQ multiplex PCR, and TCRdb holds only the in-frame ones, with some missing. The table lists 250,000 to 300,000 clones, approximately 90% of them singletons, with approximately 1.3% in the top ten. Material: PBMCs or T cells enriched from blood (not recorded which). These receptors were collected from a human donor in a cohort exposed to, infected with or recovered from COVID-19 (not recorded which). The donor label of this sample is uncertain. Both conserved end residues are part of each CDR3. The D gene is left open where the match is weak. Where a row states a size, it is once, few, many or the class of an expanded clone; other rows omit it.

clone_size: few; v_call: TRBV6-6; j_call: TRBJ1-2; d_call: TRBD1; cdr3_nt: TGTGCCAGCAGTCACAATCCCGGGACAGGGACGGTCTATGGCTACACCTTC; cdr3_aa: CASSHNPGTGTVYGYTF
clone_size: .; v_call: TRBV20-1; j_call: TRBJ2-1; d_call: .; cdr3_nt: TGCAGTGCTAGAAAAACTCGAGAGCAGTTCTTC; cdr3_aa: CSARKTREQFF
clone_size: .; v_call: TRBV19; j_call: TRBJ2-2; d_call: TRBD1; cdr3_nt: TGTGCCAGTAAAGGGGGCGCGACAGCGAACACCGGGGAGCTGTTTTTT; cdr3_aa: CASKGGATANTGELFF
clone_size: .; v_call: TRBV30; j_call: TRBJ1-3; d_call: TRBD1; cdr3_nt: TGTGCCTGGGGGTCAGGGGGCTCTGGAAACACCATATATTTT; cdr3_aa: CAWGSGGSGNTIYF
clone_size: .; v_call: TRBV12-5; j_call: TRBJ1-5; d_call: .; cdr3_nt: TGTGCTAGTGGTTTGGGACAGCCCAATCAGCCCCAGCATTTT; cdr3_aa: CASGLGQPNQPQHF
clone_size: few; v_call: TRBV19; j_call: TRBJ1-2; d_call: TRBD1; cdr3_nt: TGTGCCAGTAGTATAGGGACAGGGAATGGCTACACCTTC; cdr3_aa: CASSIGTGNGYTF
clone_size: .; v_call: TRBV10-3; j_call: TRBJ1-2; d_call: .; cdr3_nt: TGTGCCATCAGCGCAAAAGGACGGGAACGGGACTATGGCTACACCTTC; cdr3_aa: CAISAKGRERDYGYTF
clone_size: .; v_call: TRBV4-3; j_call: TRBJ2-7; d_call: TRBD1; cdr3_nt: TGCGCCAGCAGCCAAGACCCCAGGGACAGCGAGCAGTACTTC; cdr3_aa: CASSQDPRDSEQYF
clone_size: .; v_call: TRBV20-1; j_call: TRBJ2-2; d_call: .; cdr3_nt: TGCAGTGCTAGTAGCGGTACCGGGGAGCTGTTTTTT; cdr3_aa: CSASSGTGELFF
clone_size: .; v_call: TRBV5-6; j_call: TRBJ1-1; d_call: TRBD1; cdr3_nt: TGTGCCAGCAGGAGAACAGGGGGCGCAGAAGCTTTCTTT; cdr3_aa: CASRRTGGAEAFF
clone_size: .; v_call: TRBV10-1; j_call: TRBJ1-1; d_call: .; cdr3_nt: TGCGCCAGCAGTGAGGAGGGAGGGGTCCCACTGTCAACCAATACGAACACTGAAGCTTTCTTT; cdr3_aa: CASSEEGGVPLSTNTNTEAFF
clone_size: .; v_call: TRBV6-1; j_call: TRBJ1-5; d_call: .; cdr3_nt: TGTGCCAGCAGTGAAGCTGGGGGGGTGGACCAGCCCCAGCATTTT; cdr3_aa: CASSEAGGVDQPQHF
clone_size: once; v_call: TRBV19; j_call: TRBJ2-7; d_call: TRBD2; cdr3_nt: TGTGCCAGTAGTCCTACTAGCGGAGCCTACGAGCAGTACTTC; cdr3_aa: CASSPTSGAYEQYF
clone_size: .; v_call: TRBV19; j_call: TRBJ1-5; d_call: .; cdr3_nt: TGTGCCAGTAGTATAAGAGGGGGGGATCAGCCCCAGCATTTT; cdr3_aa: CASSIRGGDQPQHF